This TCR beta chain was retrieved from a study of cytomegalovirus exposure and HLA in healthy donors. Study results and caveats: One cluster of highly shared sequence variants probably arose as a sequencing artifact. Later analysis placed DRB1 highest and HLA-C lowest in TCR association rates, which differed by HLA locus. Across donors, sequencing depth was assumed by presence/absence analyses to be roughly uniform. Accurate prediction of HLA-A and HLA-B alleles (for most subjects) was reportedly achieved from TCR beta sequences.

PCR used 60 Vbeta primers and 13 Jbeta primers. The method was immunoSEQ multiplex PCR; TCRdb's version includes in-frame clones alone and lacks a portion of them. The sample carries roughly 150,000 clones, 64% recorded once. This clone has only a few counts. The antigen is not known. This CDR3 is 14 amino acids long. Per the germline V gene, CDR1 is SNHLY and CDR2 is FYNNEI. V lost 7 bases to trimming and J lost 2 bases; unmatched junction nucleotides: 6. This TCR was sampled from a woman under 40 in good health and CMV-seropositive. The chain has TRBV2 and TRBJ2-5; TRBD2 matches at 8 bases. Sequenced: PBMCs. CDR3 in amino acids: CASKAGGSQETQYF. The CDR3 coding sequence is TGTGCCAGCAAGGCGGGAGGAAGTCAAGAGACCCAGTACTTC.